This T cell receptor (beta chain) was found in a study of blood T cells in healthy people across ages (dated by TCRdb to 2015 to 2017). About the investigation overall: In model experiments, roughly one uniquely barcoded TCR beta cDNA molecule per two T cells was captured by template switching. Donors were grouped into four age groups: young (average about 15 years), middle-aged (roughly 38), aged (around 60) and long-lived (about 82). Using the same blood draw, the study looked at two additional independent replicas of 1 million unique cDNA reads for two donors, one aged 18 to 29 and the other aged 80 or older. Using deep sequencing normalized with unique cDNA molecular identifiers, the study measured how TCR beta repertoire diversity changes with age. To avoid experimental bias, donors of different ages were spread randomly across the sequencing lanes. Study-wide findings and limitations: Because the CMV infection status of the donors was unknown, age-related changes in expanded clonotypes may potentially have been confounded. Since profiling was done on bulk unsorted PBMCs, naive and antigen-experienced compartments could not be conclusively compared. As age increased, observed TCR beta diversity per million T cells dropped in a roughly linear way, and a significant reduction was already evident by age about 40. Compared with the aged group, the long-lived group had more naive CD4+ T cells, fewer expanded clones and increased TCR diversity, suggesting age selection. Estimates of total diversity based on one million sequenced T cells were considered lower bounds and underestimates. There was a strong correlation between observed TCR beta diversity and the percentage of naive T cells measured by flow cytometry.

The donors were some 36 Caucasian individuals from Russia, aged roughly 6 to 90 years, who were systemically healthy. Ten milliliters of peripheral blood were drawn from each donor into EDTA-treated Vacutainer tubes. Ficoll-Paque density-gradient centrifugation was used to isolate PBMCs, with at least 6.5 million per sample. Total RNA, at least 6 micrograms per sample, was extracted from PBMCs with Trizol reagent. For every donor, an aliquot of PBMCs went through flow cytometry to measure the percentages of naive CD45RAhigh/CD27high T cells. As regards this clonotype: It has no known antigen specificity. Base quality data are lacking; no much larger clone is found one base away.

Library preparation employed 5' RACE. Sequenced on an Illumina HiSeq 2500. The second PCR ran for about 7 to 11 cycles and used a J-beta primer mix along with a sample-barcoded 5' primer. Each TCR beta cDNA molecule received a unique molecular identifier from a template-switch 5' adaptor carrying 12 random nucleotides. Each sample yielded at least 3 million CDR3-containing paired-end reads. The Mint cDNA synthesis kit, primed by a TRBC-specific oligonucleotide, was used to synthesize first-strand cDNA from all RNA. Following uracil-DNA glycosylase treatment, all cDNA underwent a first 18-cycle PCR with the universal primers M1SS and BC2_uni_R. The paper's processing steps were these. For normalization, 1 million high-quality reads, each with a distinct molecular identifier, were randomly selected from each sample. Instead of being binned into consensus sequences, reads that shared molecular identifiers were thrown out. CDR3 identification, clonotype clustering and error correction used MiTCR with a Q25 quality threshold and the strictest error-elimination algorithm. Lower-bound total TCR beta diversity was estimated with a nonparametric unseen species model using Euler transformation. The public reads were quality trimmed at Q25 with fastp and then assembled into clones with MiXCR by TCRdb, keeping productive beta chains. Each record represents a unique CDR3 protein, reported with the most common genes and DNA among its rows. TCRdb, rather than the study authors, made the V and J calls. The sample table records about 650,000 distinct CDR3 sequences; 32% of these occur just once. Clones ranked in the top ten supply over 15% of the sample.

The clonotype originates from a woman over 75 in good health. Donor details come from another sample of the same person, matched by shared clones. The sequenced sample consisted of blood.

The DNA reads TGTGCCAGCAGTCGTCGGACAGGTGGAAACACCATATATTTT. This gives the protein CASSRRTGGNTIYF. The sequence joins TRBV2 to TRBJ1-3; 7 central nucleotides agree with TRBD1. From cysteine to phenylalanine, the CDR3 is 14 amino acids long. Only the CDR3 region is kept as DNA, spanning 42 bases read in frame from base 1. V has 5 bases trimmed and J has 3 bases trimmed; junction bases matching no gene number 4. According to the germline V gene, CDR1 reads SNHLY and CDR2 reads FYNNEI.